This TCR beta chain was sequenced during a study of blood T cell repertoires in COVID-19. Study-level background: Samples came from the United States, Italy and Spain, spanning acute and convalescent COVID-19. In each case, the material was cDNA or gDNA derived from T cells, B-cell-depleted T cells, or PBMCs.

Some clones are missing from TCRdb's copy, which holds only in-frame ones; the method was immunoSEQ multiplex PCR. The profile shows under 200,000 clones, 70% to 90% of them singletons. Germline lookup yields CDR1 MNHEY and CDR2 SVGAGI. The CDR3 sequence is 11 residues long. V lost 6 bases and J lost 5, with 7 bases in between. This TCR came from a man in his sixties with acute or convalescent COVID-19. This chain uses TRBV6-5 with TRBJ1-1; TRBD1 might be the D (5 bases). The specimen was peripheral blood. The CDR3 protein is CASSQGTEAFF. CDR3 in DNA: TGTGCCAGCAGCCAGGGAACTGAAGCTTTCTTT.